This T cell receptor beta chain was sequenced in a study of tumor-infiltrating lymphocytes in primary liver carcinoma. Study summary: Recorded tumor stage was T1-T3 N0M0, with diameters of about 4.2 to 11 cm. Per sample, productive TCRbeta reads numbered roughly 3.65 to 7.5 million, similar across tissue types.

Comment on this clonotype: Mismatch with germline at one junction end may stem from a read error.

Researchers generated TCR beta cDNA from roughly 510 ng of total RNA, relying on a constant-region primer. Libraries of TCR beta came from three nested multiplex PCR rounds with slightly modified ARM-PCR. MiXCR, run by TCRdb on the multiplex PCR reads, gives a single entry per CDR3 protein. Among approximately 37,000 distinct CDR3 sequences listed, roughly 74% were seen once. Investigators took RNA and DNA out together from roughly 21-30 mg of unsorted bulk tissue. Surgeons resected the patients' primary liver carcinomas. The clonotype originates from a man aged 40-49 years with primary liver carcinoma and hepatitis B virus infection. Sample: liver tumor tissue from sampling region 4. Subset indicated: tumor region T4, right-lateral pole.

The CDR3 loop reads CAWSRPRGRAYNEQFF. The CDR3 DNA reads as TGTGCCTGGAGTCGACCAAGAGGTAGGGCCTACAATGAACAGTTCTTC. The chain combines TRBV30 with TRBJ2-1; D is unclear. The CDR3 consists of 16 residues. Germline V gene data show CDR1 as GTSNPN and CDR2 as SVGIG (reference sequence). Drawing the rest from reference TRBV30 and TRBJ2-1, the complete variable domain is SQTIHQWPATLVQPVGSPLSLECTVEGTSNPNLYWYRQAAGRGLQLLFYSVGIGQISSEVPQNLSASRPQDRQFILSSKKLLLSDSGFYLCAWSRPRGRAYNEQFFGPGTRLTVL.